This T cell receptor (beta chain) was recorded in a study of CD8 T cells in Susac syndrome. From blood CD8+ and CD4+ T cells, TCR beta sequences were generated. The patients with Susac syndrome satisfied recently defined diagnostic criteria for either definite or probable disease. Study observations and caveats: Susac-specific public clones in total CD8+ repertoires numbered some 16; in CD8+ TEMRA repertoires, they numbered about five.

As to this clonotype: Its antigen remains unknown.

The CDR3 is 14 residues long. Trimming shortened V by 9 bases and J by 0 bases, and 14 bases separated the two germline ends. Germline V gives CDR1 SGHDN, CDR2 FVKESK. Roughly 0.5 to 1 ug RNA was reverse transcribed with random hexamers. Using its own MiXCR run on the immunoSEQ multiplex PCR reads, TCRdb lists one record per CDR3 protein. The table shows roughly 150,000 distinct CDR3 sequences, with just under 95% occurring only once. This clonotype was sampled from a human donor with Susac syndrome. Specimen: CD8+ T cells from PBMCs. V and J are TRBV14 and TRBJ1-1; weak D call: TRBD1 (5 bases). The CDR3 nucleotides are TGTGCCAGTAACCTTGGGGGGTTGAACACTGAAGCTTTCTTT. It is translated as CASNLGGLNTEAFF.